This T cell receptor beta chain was retrieved from a study of T cell repertoires in cytomegalovirus infection. Across the whole study: Alongside well-studied HLA-B-restricted CMV epitopes, recently identified HLA-C-restricted CMV epitopes were also used. TCR beta signatures that were public indicated CMV infection and matching HLA type. Study-wide results and caveats: Predominance within the ex vivo response was attributable to HLA-C-restricted CMV-specific TCR beta clonotypes. The cumulative frequency of public TCR beta families identified carriers of CMV plus the relevant HLA.

This clonotype appeared a few times. Its antigen is as yet unknown. In TCRdb, the reads were re-called with MiXCR into one record per CDR3 protein. Found here are around 430,000 distinct CDR3 sequences, under 55% of them singletons; the top ten hold roughly two fifths. Per germline, CDR1 SEHNR and CDR2 FQNEAQ (reference sequence). J gave up 2 bases and V 5 bases, and 14 bases lay outside the gene matches. The CDR3 is made up of 17 amino acids. This sequence was found in a human donor in good health (CMV status not recorded). Some clones in this sample may be carry-over from other donors' samples. The sequenced sample was cultured PBMCs, obtained from culture after CMV antigen stimulation. The chain uses TRBV7-9 and TRBJ2-5, with TRBD2 matching 7 bases. In nucleotides, the CDR3 is TGTGCCAGCAGCGAAAGGGGCCCTAGCGGAAGGCAAGAGACCCAGTACTTC. Translated, it gives CASSERGPSGRQETQYF.